This T cell receptor (beta chain) stems from a study of shared clonotypes between healthy human individuals. Findings and caveats of the study: Since donors were few, the genetic and exposure-history diversity represented was limited. Investigators collected only blood, and repertoires in tissues likely differ.

A single count supports this clone. Antigen unknown. The assay was immunoSEQ multiplex PCR, and TCRdb's table has in-frame clones only and misses some. The sample comprises roughly 700,000 clones, around 67% of which are singletons, and 1.5% to 2% rests with the top ten. HIV-negative, healthy adults without recent acute infections or vaccinations were the donors. The study drew all its donors from Caucasian adults living in Nashville, Tennessee. Input material: memory CD4+ T cells sorted from blood. Described subset: CD45RA-negative fraction. This TCR derives from a woman under 40 in good health.

The CDR3 DNA reads as TGCAGTGCTAGATCAACCGAAAAACTGTTTTTT. Translating it yields CSARSTEKLFF. The rearrangement links TRBV20-1 to TRBJ1-4; D unclear. This CDR3 region has 11 residues. Trimming removed 2 bases from V and 8 bases from J, with 6 bases in between. CDR1 is DFQATT, CDR2 SNEGSKA, per germline (reference sequence).